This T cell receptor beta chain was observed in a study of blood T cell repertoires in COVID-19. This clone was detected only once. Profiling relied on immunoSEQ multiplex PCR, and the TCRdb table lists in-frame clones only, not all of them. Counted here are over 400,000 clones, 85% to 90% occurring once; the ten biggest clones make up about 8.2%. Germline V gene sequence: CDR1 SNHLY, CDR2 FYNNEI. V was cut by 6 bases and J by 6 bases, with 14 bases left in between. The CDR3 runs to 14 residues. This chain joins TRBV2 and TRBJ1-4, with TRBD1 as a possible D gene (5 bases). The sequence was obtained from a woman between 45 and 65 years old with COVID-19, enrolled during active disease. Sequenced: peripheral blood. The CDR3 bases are TGTGCCAGCAGATCTCAGGGAAGGGATGAAAAACTGTTTTTT. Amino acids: CASRSQGRDEKLFF. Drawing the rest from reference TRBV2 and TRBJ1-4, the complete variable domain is EPEVTQTPSHQVTQMGQEVILRCVPISNHLYFYWYRQILGQKVEFLVSFYNNEISEKSEIFDDQFSVERPDGSNFTLKIRSTKLEDSAMYFCASRSQGRDEKLFFGSGTQLSVL.